Each of the 14 T cell receptor beta chains below was sequenced from the same sample in a study of blood T cells in healthy people across ages. PCR was performed a second time for roughly 7 to 12 cycles using a sample-barcoded 5' primer and a J-beta primer mix. TCRdb redid the calling of the 5' RACE reads with MiXCR, one entry per CDR3 protein. The sample includes 1.5 million to 2 million distinct CDR3 sequences, 28% of them seen just once. Sequences were obtained from blood. Every receptor here comes from a woman in her twenties or thirties in good health.

The CDR3 DNA reads as TGTGCCAGCAGCGTAGAATATGACTCCGAGCAGTACTTC. It codes for CASSVEYDSEQYF. V is TRBV9 and J is TRBJ2-7; D unclear. Germline V gives CDR1 SGDLS, CDR2 YYNGEE. There are 13 residues in the CDR3. With 0 bases removed from V and 6 bases from J, the gap between germline ends came to 10 bases.

This clonotype was counted a few times. The V gene is TRBV7-9, the J gene TRBJ2-7; unclear D gene. V lost 5 bases and J 0 bases, leaving 17 bases between the germline ends. This CDR3 is 16 amino acids long. Germline values: CDR1 SEHNR, CDR2 FQNEAQ (reference sequence). The CDR3 bases are TGTGCCAGCAGCCTTTCATACGGTGGTTTCTCCTACGAGCAGTACTTC. This gives the protein CASSLSYGGFSYEQYF. The entire variable domain, with the rest obtained from reference TRBV7-9 and TRBJ2-7, is as follows: DTGVSQNPRHKITKRGQNVTFRCDPISEHNRLYWYRQTLGQGPEFLTYFQNEAQLEKSRLLSDRFSAERPKGSFSTLEIQRTEQGDSAMYLCASSLSYGGFSYEQYFGPGTRLTVT.

The chain has TRBV20-1 and TRBJ2-3; D gene ambiguous. The CDR3 has 14 amino acids. Germline-derived CDR1 and CDR2 are DFQATT and SNEGSKA (reference sequence). Trimming left V 0 bases short and J 4 bases short, with 11 bases between. CDR3: CSAREGPGADTQYF. CDR3 nucleotide sequence: TGCAGTGCTAGAGAAGGGCCAGGTGCAGATACGCAGTATTTT.

This clonotype showed up just a few times. V is TRBV29-1 and J is TRBJ2-4; the D is unclear. The CDR3 has 15 amino acids. Germline V gene sequence: CDR1 SQVTM, CDR2 ANQGSEA. The V and J ends lost 2 bases and 4 bases respectively, with 15 bases between them. The CDR3: CSVELPVTAKNIQYF. CDR3 nucleotides: TGCAGCGTTGAACTACCGGTCACCGCGAAAAACATTCAGTACTTC.

V usage is TRBV20-1 and J usage is TRBJ2-5; 8 bases are shared with TRBD2. V lost 3 bases to trimming and J lost 5 bases; unmatched junction nucleotides: 8. Germline V CDR1 and CDR2: DFQATT, SNEGSKA (reference sequence). CDR3 length: 14 residues. The CDR3 loop reads CSARAHGREETQYF. Here the CDR3 DNA reads TGCAGTGCTAGGGCTCACGGGAGGGAGGAGACCCAGTACTTC.

The gene calls are TRBV12-3 or TRBV12-4 and TRBJ1-1, with a possible D match to TRBD1 (6 bases). CDR3 length: 14 residues. V was cut by 3 bases and J by 5 bases, with 13 bases left in between. CDR3 loop: CASSFQGKVTEAFF. CDR3 bases: TGTGCCAGCAGTTTCCAGGGGAAGGTAACTGAAGCTTTCTTT.

Only a few counts were recorded for this clonotype. The chain has TRBV7-2 and TRBJ2-7; weak D call: TRBD2 (6 bases). With 4 bases removed from V and 6 bases from J, the gap between germline ends came to 13 bases. CDR1 SGHTA and CDR2 FQGNSA come from the germline V gene. This CDR3 is built from 13 residues. DNA of the CDR3: TGTGCCAGCAGCTCCTCGGAGGGCCTCGAGCAGTACTTC. As protein: CASSSSEGLEQYF.

This clonotype came up once. This sequence may be a read error, since a much larger clone differs from it by one base. The chain combines TRBV21-1 with TRBJ2-7; no DNA check was done on the table's D call, TRBD1. TRBV21-1 is annotated as a pseudogene. This CDR3 region has 16 residues. CDR3 coding DNA: TGTGCCAGCACCCAAACGCGGACAGGGGGCTCCTACGAGCAGTACTTC. It is translated as CASTQTRTGGSYEQYF.

This clonotype was counted a few times. J is TRBJ2-3 and V is TRBV7-2; TRBD2 aligns across 7 bases. Germline loops: CDR1 SGHTA, CDR2 FQGNSA. The J segment lost 3 bases and the V segment lost 3 bases, leaving 15 bases of the junction unmatched. This CDR3 contains 18 residues. CDR3 protein: CASSFPRGGGRLTDTQYF. DNA of the CDR3: TGTGCCAGCAGCTTCCCGAGGGGTGGCGGGAGACTTACAGATACGCAGTATTTT.

Concerning this clonotype itself: One end of the junction fails to match germline, which may point to a read error. The chain links TRBV4-3 to TRBJ2-5, with D tentatively TRBD1 (6 bases). The J call is uncertain, as TRBJ2-7 better fits the DNA end. The CDR3 has 16 amino acids. The germline CDR1 and CDR2 sequences are LGHNA and YSLEER. This chain's CDR3 is CVSSQDEGQNSHEQYF. CDR3 nucleotides: TGCGTCAGCAGCCAAGATGAGGGACAAAATTCCCACGAGCAGTACTTC.

V gene TRBV6-1 combines with J gene TRBJ1-6; 11 bases fit TRBD1. V trimming: 7 bases; J trimming: 5 bases; junction bases outside the gene matches: 4. The CDR3 covers 15 residues. Germline-derived CDR1 and CDR2 are MNHNS and SASEGT. For the CDR3, the DNA is TGTGCCAGCAAGGGGGACAGGGGGAATAATTCACCCCTCCACTTT. It codes for CASKGDRGNNSPLHF.

This clonotype was recorded a few times. The rearrangement links TRBV7-8 to TRBJ1-6, with a possible D match to TRBD1 (6 bases). Germline V lookup: CDR1 SGHVS, CDR2 FQNEAQ. V lost 5 bases and J lost 0, with 14 bases in between. This CDR3 contains 17 residues. The CDR3 sequence is CASSPGHPSSYNSPLHF. DNA of the CDR3: TGTGCCAGCAGCCCGGGACACCCGAGCTCCTATAATTCACCCCTCCACTTT. Variable domain in full (rest from reference TRBV7-8 and TRBJ1-6): GAGVSQSPRYKVAKRGQDVALRCDPISGHVSLFWYQQALGQGPEFLTYFQNEAQLDKSGLPSDRFFAERPEGSVSTLKIQRTQQEDSAVYLCASSPGHPSSYNSPLHFGNGTRLTVT.

This clonotype was counted many times. This chain connects TRBV7-2 to TRBJ2-7, with D possibly matching TRBD2 (6 bases). The germline CDR1 and CDR2 sequences are SGHTA and FQGNSA. The CDR3 length is 14 residues. V was shortened by 3 bases and J by 4 bases, with 13 bases between the two germline ends. The CDR3 nucleotides read TGTGCCAGCAGCTTTTTGCGGGAAGGTTACGAGCAGTACTTC. Translating gives CASSFLREGYEQYF.

V gene TRBV4-2 combines with J gene TRBJ2-1; TRBD1 agrees at 11 bases. Germline V gene sequence: CDR1 LGHNA, CDR2 YNFKEQ. This CDR3 spans 16 amino acids. With 1 base clipped from V and 6 bases from J, the junction kept 5 bases outside the gene matches. The CDR3 DNA sequence: TGTGCCAGCAGCCAAGTAGGGGGACAGGGGGTCAATGAGCAGTTCTTC. Protein sequence: CASSQVGGQGVNEQFF.